The 19 T cell receptor beta chains below come from one sample, sequenced in a study of blood T cell repertoires in COVID-19. Produced via immunoSEQ multiplex PCR; TCRdb's table is partial and in-frame only. The table shows around 76,000 clones, with roughly 82% occurring only once. Sequenced input: peripheral blood. The source is a woman aged 80 or over with active or convalescent COVID-19.

This clone was seen a few times. V is TRBV9 and J is TRBJ1-1, with 7 bases aligning to TRBD1. V lost 0 bases to trimming and J lost 1 base; unmatched junction nucleotides: 3. The germline V gene encodes CDR1 SGDLS and CDR2 YYNGEE. CDR3 size: 15 residues. The CDR3 spells CASSVGPGGNTEAFF. The CDR3 DNA follows: TGTGCCAGCAGCGTAGGCCCAGGGGGGAACACTGAAGCTTTCTTT. Using reference TRBV9 and TRBJ1-1 for the parts outside the CDR3, the full variable domain is DSGVTQTPKHLITATGQRVTLRCSPRSGDLSVYWYQQSLDQGLQFLIQYYNGEERAKGNILERFSAQQFPDLHSELNLSSLELGDSALYFCASSVGPGGNTEAFFGQGTRLTVV.

V and J are TRBV2 and TRBJ1-1, with no clear D. Per germline, CDR1 SNHLY and CDR2 FYNNEI. V dropped 0 bases and J dropped 10 bases, with 9 bases sitting between them. This CDR3 spans 12 amino acids. This chain's CDR3 is CASSEARFGAFF. The CDR3 DNA follows: TGTGCCAGCAGTGAAGCGAGGTTTGGAGCTTTCTTT.

The chain has TRBV28 and TRBJ1-5; D gene uncertain. The CDR3 has 13 residues. Germline CDR1 is MDHEN and CDR2 is SYDVKM. V dropped 3 bases and J dropped 9 bases, with 12 bases sitting between them. The CDR3, as DNA: TGTGCCAGCAGTTTGGTCCCGTCTACGCCCCAGCATTTT. Its protein is CASSLVPSTPQHF.

This chain joins TRBV19 and TRBJ2-5; TRBD2 might be the D (6 bases). Germline CDR1 is LNHDA and CDR2 is SQIVND (reference sequence). The CDR3 has 15 amino acids. V gave up 4 bases and J gave up 4 bases, with 16 bases separating them. The CDR3 protein is CASSTGTPRAETQYF. CDR3 nucleotide sequence: TGTGCCAGTAGTACAGGGACTCCTCGGGCAGAGACCCAGTACTTC.

The V and J genes are TRBV30 and TRBJ1-5, with TRBD1 matching 9 bases. The V segment lost 2 bases and the J segment 4 bases; nucleotides outside the gene matches: 21. The CDR3 has 20 residues. The V gene's germline CDR1 is GTSNPN and CDR2 SVGIG (reference sequence). The CDR3 nucleotides read TGTGCCTGGAGTACCGGGACAGGGCAGATGTGGCTCGTAAGGAATCAGCCCCAGCATTTT. Its protein is CAWSTGTGQMWLVRNQPQHF.

The chain joins TRBV30 to TRBJ2-3; 12 nucleotides match TRBD2. The CDR3 has 17 amino acids. Trimming cost V 4 bases and J 1 base; bases outside gene matches: 9. The germline V gene has CDR1 GTSNPN and CDR2 SVGIG (reference sequence). The CDR3 bases are TGTGCCTGGAAACAGCGTTGGACTAGCGGGGGCACAGATACGCAGTATTTT. Protein product: CAWKQRWTSGGTDTQYF.

This clone has only a few counts. This chain connects TRBV7-9 to TRBJ2-7; unclear D gene. V lost 1 base, J lost 3 bases, and 10 bases lay in between. From germline, CDR1 is SEHNR and CDR2 FQNEAQ (reference sequence). The CDR3 covers 14 residues. The CDR3 DNA reads as TGTGCCAGCAGCTTAGTTGGCGACTTCTACGAGCAGTACTTC. This sequence encodes CASSLVGDFYEQYF. The full variable domain, its missing parts supplied by reference TRBV7-9 and TRBJ2-7, is DTGVSQNPRHKITKRGQNVTFRCDPISEHNRLYWYRQTLGQGPEFLTYFQNEAQLEKSRLLSDRFSAERPKGSFSTLEIQRTEQGDSAMYLCASSLVGDFYEQYFGPGTRLTVT.

The chain is built from TRBV27 and TRBJ2-1; 7 nucleotides align to TRBD2. The germline V gene encodes CDR1 MNHEY and CDR2 SMNVEV (reference sequence). The CDR3 sequence is 15 residues long. The junction had 5 bases not matched to a gene; V was cut back by 5 bases and J by 1 base. In DNA form, the CDR3 reads TGTGCCAGCAGTCCGACTAGCTGGTCCTACAATGAGCAGTTCTTC. Encoded protein: CASSPTSWSYNEQFF.

The chain uses TRBV21-1 and TRBJ2-7; the table calls TRBD2, which could not be checked here. TRBV21-1 is marked as a pseudogene. This CDR3 comprises 17 residues. Here the CDR3 DNA reads TGTGCCAACAGGCCTCCGGGACTAGCGGGGGGGCTTAACGAGCAGTACTTC. It translates to CANRPPGLAGGLNEQYF.

The V gene is TRBV5-1, the J gene TRBJ2-5, with D perhaps matching TRBD1 (5 bases). The CDR3 loop spans 14 amino acids. V gave up 4 bases and J gave up 2 bases, with 12 bases separating them. Per germline, CDR1 SGHRS and CDR2 YFSETQ. The CDR3 loop is CASSPVPGQETQYF. The CDR3 DNA is TGCGCCAGCAGCCCCGTTCCAGGGCAAGAGACCCAGTACTTC. Full variable domain (remainder filled in from reference TRBV5-1 and TRBJ2-5): KAGVTQTPRYLIKTRGQQVTLSCSPISGHRSVSWYQQTPGQGLQFLFEYFSETQRNKGNFPGRFSGRQFSNSRSEMNVSTLELGDSALYLCASSPVPGQETQYFGPGTRLLVL.

This clone was observed a few times. Other DNA sequences in the sample encode the same CDR3. The J gene is TRBJ1-5, the V gene TRBV11-2; no reliable D call. Trimming cost V 1 base and J 3 bases, with 4 bases left between them. This CDR3 contains 13 residues. Germline V gene sequence: CDR1 SGHAT, CDR2 FQNNGV. DNA for the CDR3: TGTGCCAGCAGCTTAGGAGTCAATCAGCCCCAGCATTTT. Its protein product is CASSLGVNQPQHF.

This clone was seen only a few times. Here the CDR3 reads CASRGQSARGKLFF. CDR3 sequence (DNA): TGTGCCAGTAGGGGACAGAGCGCTCGGGGGAAACTGTTTTTT. This chain joins TRBV25-1 and TRBJ1-4, with 7 bases lining up with TRBD1. This CDR3 spans 14 amino acids. The V gene end was trimmed by 9 bases and the J gene end by 11 bases; junction bases not matched to a gene: 15. Germline V CDR1 and CDR2: MGHDK, SYGVNS.

The V call is TRBV5-1, the J call TRBJ1-2, with TRBD1 matching over 9 bases. In germline, CDR1 is SGHRS, CDR2 YFSETQ. The CDR3 contains 13 residues. Trimming at V came to 3 bases and at J to 7 bases, leaving 4 bases not matched to a gene. The CDR3 DNA sequence: TGCGCCAGCAGCTGGGGACAGGGCACTGGCTACACCTTC. Its protein is CASSWGQGTGYTF.

The V gene is TRBV5-1, the J gene TRBJ2-2; 13 nucleotides line up with TRBD2. Germline CDR1 reads SGHRS; CDR2 reads YFSETQ. The CDR3 is 19 amino acids. J lost 0 bases, V lost 2 bases, and 7 bases had no gene match. In DNA form, the CDR3 reads TGCGCCAGCAGCTTAAGGGGACTAGCGGGGATCGCGAACACCGGGGAGCTGTTTTTT. Translation: CASSLRGLAGIANTGELFF. The full variable domain, its missing parts supplied by reference TRBV5-1 and TRBJ2-2, is KAGVTQTPRYLIKTRGQQVTLSCSPISGHRSVSWYQQTPGQGLQFLFEYFSETQRNKGNFPGRFSGRQFSNSRSEMNVSTLELGDSALYLCASSLRGLAGIANTGELFFGEGSRLTVL.

The CDR3 loop reads CASSPRDRDNQPQHF. For the CDR3, the DNA is TGTGCCAGCAGCCCCCGGGACAGGGACAATCAGCCCCAGCATTTT. V and J are TRBV28 and TRBJ1-5; TRBD1 matches 9 bases. The CDR3 spans 15 residues. CDR1 and CDR2 from the germline V gene are MDHEN and SYDVKM. J gave up 3 bases and V 6 bases, and 6 bases lay outside the gene matches.

V gene TRBV19 combines with J gene TRBJ1-3; no clear D gene. Germline V gene sequence: CDR1 LNHDA, CDR2 SQIVND (reference sequence). This CDR3 has 15 residues. Trimming stripped 5 bases from V and 0 bases from J, with 11 bases between. The CDR3 region has the DNA TGTGCCAGTAGTGTCCGGGAGCCCTCTGGAAACACCATATATTTT. Its translation: CASSVREPSGNTIYF.

The chain joins TRBV4-3 to TRBJ1-2, with D perhaps matching TRBD1 (5 bases). Germline V gene data show CDR1 as LGHNA and CDR2 as YSLEER. The CDR3 totals 15 residues. The V and J ends lost 0 bases and 2 bases respectively, with 10 bases between them. DNA of the CDR3: TGCGCCAGCAGCCAAGATCCCTCAGGGAACTATGGCTACACCTTC. This translates into CASSQDPSGNYGYTF.

The chain combines TRBV10-3 with TRBJ1-1; D is possibly TRBD1 (5 bases). Trimming stripped 3 bases from V and 2 bases from J, with 16 bases between. There are 16 residues in the CDR3. Germline V gene data show CDR1 as ENHRY and CDR2 as SYGVKD. The CDR3 is CAISDRYKTDNTEAFF. The CDR3 DNA sequence: TGTGCCATCAGTGATCGTTATAAGACAGACAACACTGAAGCTTTCTTT.

Here the CDR3 reads CSYGTSGGTDTQYF. CDR3 in DNA: TGCAGCTATGGGACTAGCGGGGGAACAGATACGCAGTATTTT. The chain couples TRBV29-1 to TRBJ2-3, with 14 bases lining up with TRBD2. The CDR3 covers 14 residues. From germline, CDR1 is SQVTM and CDR2 ANQGSEA. Trimming took 8 bases from V and 3 from J; bases not matched to a gene: 4.